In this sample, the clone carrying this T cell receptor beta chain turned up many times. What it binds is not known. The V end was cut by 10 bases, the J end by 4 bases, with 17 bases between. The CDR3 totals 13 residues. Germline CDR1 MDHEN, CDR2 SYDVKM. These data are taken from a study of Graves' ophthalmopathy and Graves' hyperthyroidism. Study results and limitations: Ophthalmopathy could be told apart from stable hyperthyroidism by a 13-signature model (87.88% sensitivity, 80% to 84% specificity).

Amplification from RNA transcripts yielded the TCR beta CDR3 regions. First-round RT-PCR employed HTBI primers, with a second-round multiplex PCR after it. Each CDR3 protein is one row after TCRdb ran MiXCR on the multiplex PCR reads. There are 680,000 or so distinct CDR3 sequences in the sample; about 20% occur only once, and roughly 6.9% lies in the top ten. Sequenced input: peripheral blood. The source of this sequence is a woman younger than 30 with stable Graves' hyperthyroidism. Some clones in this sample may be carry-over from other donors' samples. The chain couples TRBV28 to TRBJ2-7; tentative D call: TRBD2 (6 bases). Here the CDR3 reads CATNDGTWYEQYF. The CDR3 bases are TGTGCCACCAACGACGGGACTTGGTACGAGCAGTACTTC.